This T cell receptor (beta chain) was sequenced for a study of technical replicates of blood from a handful of donors. Generated by immunoSEQ multiplex PCR, the TCRdb table keeps only in-frame clones and is missing some. The sample includes just over 80,000 clones, roughly 94% of them seen just once. From germline, CDR1 is SGHTA and CDR2 FQGTGA. The CDR3 is 15 amino acids. V gave up 5 bases and J gave up 7 bases; unmatched junction bases: 9. The sequence came from a human donor in good health. The chain uses TRBV7-3 and TRBJ2-1; 9 bases match TRBD2. The sample consisted of T cells isolated from PBMCs. CDR3 protein: CASSLRAGGWNEQFF. CDR3 nucleotide sequence: TGTGCCAGCAGCCTAAGGGCGGGAGGGTGGAATGAGCAGTTCTTC.